The 29 T cell receptor beta chains presented below share a single source sample, sequenced in a study of radiotherapy plus CTLA-4 blockade in lung cancer. Method: immunoSEQ multiplex PCR; TCRdb's copy keeps in-frame clones and lacks some. This sample carries about 45,000 clones, approximately 73% of them seen once, and the ten largest clones take around 3.3%. The input for sequencing was peripheral blood, taken from a patient treated with radiotherapy plus ipilimumab. The receptors were gathered from a human donor with non-small cell lung cancer who had a complete response to radiotherapy plus ipilimumab.

The chain combines TRBV18 with TRBJ1-1; D is unclear. CDR3 length: 15 amino acids. CDR1 is KGHSH and CDR2 is LQKENI in the germline V gene. V was clipped by 1 base and J by 0 bases, with 9 bases between them. The CDR3, as DNA: TGTGCCAGCTCACCACTCCCCAGATTGAACACTGAAGCTTTCTTT. It specifies CASSPLPRLNTEAFF.

V gene TRBV6-5 combines with J gene TRBJ2-5, with D unclear. The CDR3 runs 16 residues. V dropped 0 bases and J dropped 5 bases, with 16 bases sitting between them. Per the germline V gene, CDR1 is MNHEY and CDR2 is SVGAGI. The CDR3 reads CASSYSPNGFLETQYF. In DNA form, the CDR3 reads TGTGCCAGCAGTTACTCGCCGAACGGGTTTTTGGAGACCCAGTACTTC.

This clone was seen just once. The chain joins TRBV18 to TRBJ2-1; D is unresolved. CDR1 and CDR2 (germline): KGHSH, LQKENI. Trimming removed 1 base at V and 9 bases at J, with 7 bases between. CDR3 length: 12 amino acids. CDR3 region: CASSPQLGEQFF. The CDR3 region has the DNA TGTGCCAGCTCACCACAACTCGGTGAGCAGTTCTTC.

The V gene is TRBV28, the J gene TRBJ2-3; 11 positions agree with TRBD1. J lost 1 base, V lost 8 bases, and 5 bases had no gene match. Germline-derived CDR1 and CDR2 are MDHEN and SYDVKM. CDR3 length: 15 amino acids. CDR3 nucleotides: TGTGCCAGCCCCCCGGGACAGGGGGGCACAGATACGCAGTATTTT. As protein: CASPPGQGGTDTQYF.

Remarks on this clone: Germline and junction disagree at one end, which may indicate a read error. The chain combines TRBV7-2 with TRBJ1-1; no definite D call. The V gene's germline CDR1 is SGHTA and CDR2 FQGNSA. The CDR3 totals 15 residues. The CDR3 coding sequence is TGTGCCAGCAGCCTAGCTGTGGCAGTGGACACTGAAGCTTTCTTT. Translation gives CASSLAVAVDTEAFF.

The V gene is TRBV2, the J gene TRBJ2-2; D remains unclear. Trimming took off 6 bases at V and 0 bases at J, with 11 bases between the two ends. The CDR3 extends over 15 amino acids. CDR1 is SNHLY and CDR2 is FYNNEI in the germline V gene. CDR3 in DNA: TGTGCCAGCAGGGAATCGAGCTCGAACACCGGGGAGCTGTTTTTT. This translates into CASRESSSNTGELFF.

J is TRBJ2-7 and V is TRBV5-4; 11 bases fit TRBD2. The CDR3 consists of 17 residues. The germline gives CDR1 SGHNT, CDR2 YYREEE (reference sequence). V lost 0 bases, J lost 2 bases, and 7 bases stayed unmatched. The CDR3 nucleotides are TGTGCCAGCAGCTTGGTCACCTTAGCGGGAGGGACCTACGAGCAGTACTTC. Translated, it gives CASSLVTLAGGTYEQYF.

The chain has TRBV2 and TRBJ2-5, with a possible D match to TRBD1 (5 bases). The J call may be wrong; the DNA end is better matched by TRBJ2-7. CDR1 and CDR2 (germline): SNHLY, FYNNEI. The CDR3 spans 13 residues. The DNA of the CDR3 is TGTGCCAGCAGTGAACGACAGACCTACGAGCAGTACTTC. Protein: CASSERQTYEQYF.

The rearrangement uses TRBV30 and TRBJ1-2; D remains unclear. CDR1 and CDR2 (germline): GTSNPN, SVGIG (reference sequence). Trimming pared 3 bases from V and 7 bases from J, leaving 15 bases between. The CDR3 spans 13 residues. The CDR3 nucleotides read TGTGCCTGGAGGGGCACGGGGATGGGTGGCTACACCTTC. Translation: CAWRGTGMGGYTF.

Only one count was recorded for this clone. The chain joins TRBV27 to TRBJ1-1; the D gene is possibly TRBD1 (5 bases). Germline V gene lookup returns CDR1 MNHEY and CDR2 SMNVEV (reference sequence). The ends were cut back, 5 bases at V and 4 bases at J, with 11 bases in the middle. The CDR3 has 13 amino acids. CDR3 amino acids: CASSRRGGTEAFF. The CDR3 DNA reads TGTGCCAGCAGTCGTAGGGGCGGCACTGAAGCTTTCTTT.

Turning to this clone: This same CDR3 is encoded by further DNA sequences in the sample. The chain couples TRBV2 to TRBJ1-2; no reliable D call. The germline V gene has CDR1 SNHLY and CDR2 FYNNEI. Between the trimmed V and J ends, which lost 2 bases and 3 bases, there was a span of 10 bases. The CDR3 is 14 residues long. CDR3 DNA sequence: TGTGCCAGCAGTGAAAACCGTGACTACTATGGCTACACCTTC. Its protein is CASSENRDYYGYTF.

The chain carries TRBV5-3 and TRBJ2-7; D gene uncertain. TRBV5-3 is given ORF status, its function remaining uncertain. The CDR3 runs to 14 residues. The germline V and J ends were trimmed by 0 bases and 6 bases, with 13 bases remaining between them. DNA of the CDR3: TGTGCCAGAAGCTTGGTACCGGGTGGCTCCGAGCAGTACTTC. It specifies CARSLVPGGSEQYF.

This clone was found a few times. The V call is TRBV7-9, the J call TRBJ1-1, with a possible D match to TRBD1 (5 bases). V was cut by 5 bases and J by 0 bases, with 10 bases left in between. The germline CDR1 and CDR2 sequences are SEHNR and FQNEAQ (reference sequence). The CDR3 totals 14 residues. This CDR3 is CASSAQQVNTEAFF. Written as DNA, the CDR3 is TGTGCCAGCAGCGCCCAACAGGTGAACACTGAAGCTTTCTTT.

The chain is built from TRBV18 and TRBJ2-1; possibly TRBD1 for D (5 bases). V dropped 3 bases and J dropped 8 bases, with 20 bases sitting between them. The CDR3 contains 16 residues. The germline gives CDR1 KGHSH, CDR2 LQKENI. The CDR3 DNA follows: TGTGCCAGCTCACCGACGACGAATTTCAGGGTCGATGAGCAGTTCTTC. It specifies CASSPTTNFRVDEQFF.

The chain uses TRBV28 and TRBJ2-7, with 11 nucleotides matching TRBD2. Germline-derived CDR1 and CDR2 are MDHEN and SYDVKM. The CDR3 consists of 14 residues. J gave up 2 bases and V 8 bases, and 5 bases lay outside the gene matches. This CDR3 is CASLAGGKAYEQYF. The CDR3 coding sequence is TGTGCCAGCTTAGCGGGAGGGAAGGCCTACGAGCAGTACTTC.

The genes are TRBV9 and TRBJ1-1; 11 bases are a match to TRBD1. Per the germline V gene, CDR1 is SGDLS and CDR2 is YYNGEE. V dropped 7 bases and J dropped 2; count of bases not matched to a gene: 1. The CDR3 sequence is 13 residues long. The CDR3 coding sequence is TGTGCCAGCGGACAGGGGGCTAACACTGAAGCTTTCTTT. The encoded protein is CASGQGANTEAFF.

This chain uses TRBV2 with TRBJ1-1; 8 bases map to TRBD1. J lost 5 bases, V lost 5 bases, and 10 bases had no gene match. This CDR3 contains 15 residues. CDR1 and CDR2 (germline): SNHLY, FYNNEI. The CDR3 reads CASSLNRGRETEAFF. In nucleotides, the CDR3 is TGTGCCAGCAGTTTAAACAGGGGGAGAGAAACTGAAGCTTTCTTT.

The chain recombines TRBV29-1 with TRBJ1-2; weak D call: TRBD1 (5 bases). V was shortened by 1 base and J by 6 bases, with 12 bases between the two germline ends. Germline assignment: CDR1 SQVTM and CDR2 ANQGSEA. This CDR3 is 13 amino acids long. The DNA of the CDR3 is TGCAGCGTTGAAGTTTCAGGGTCCCATGGCTACACCTTC. Protein sequence: CSVEVSGSHGYTF. Using reference TRBV29-1 and TRBJ1-2 for the parts outside the CDR3, the full variable domain is SAVISQKPSRDICQRGTSLTIQCQVDSQVTMMFWYRQQPGQSLTLIATANQGSEATYESGFVIDKFPISRPNLTFSTLTVSNMSPEDSSIYLCSVEVSGSHGYTFGSGTRLTVV.

J is TRBJ2-7 and V is TRBV5-1; TRBD2 agrees at 9 bases. V dropped 4 bases and J dropped 6; count of bases not matched to a gene: 8. CDR1 SGHRS and CDR2 YFSETQ come from the germline V gene. This CDR3 comprises 14 residues. DNA of the CDR3: TGCGCCAGCAGCGGGGGGCTAGCGGGACGCGAGCAGTACTTC. It yields the protein CASSGGLAGREQYF.

The V and J genes are TRBV6-5 and TRBJ2-7, with 7 bases that match TRBD2. V dropped 2 bases and J dropped 4; count of bases not matched to a gene: 5. The CDR3 is 14 residues long. CDR1 MNHEY and CDR2 SVGAGI come from the germline V gene. The CDR3 loop reads CASSYGEGLYEQYF. In DNA form, the CDR3 reads TGTGCCAGCAGTTACGGGGAGGGTCTGTACGAGCAGTACTTC.

The rearrangement links TRBV9 to TRBJ2-5; D possibly corresponds to TRBD1 (5 bases). Germline V CDR1 and CDR2: SGDLS, YYNGEE. The length of the CDR3 is 13 residues. Trimming cost V 4 bases and J 2 bases, with 9 bases left between them. The CDR3 is CASSQGNQETQYF. The CDR3 region has the DNA TGTGCCAGCAGCCAGGGAAATCAAGAGACCCAGTACTTC.

The chain employs TRBV28 and TRBJ2-7; D remains unclear. The CDR3 is made up of 13 amino acids. Germline V gene sequence: CDR1 MDHEN, CDR2 SYDVKM. With 6 bases removed from V and 2 bases from J, the gap between germline ends came to 11 bases. The CDR3 DNA sequence: TGTGCCAGCAGCACGACTGTACCCTACGAGCAGTACTTC. Translation: CASSTTVPYEQYF.

This rearrangement joins TRBV6-6 to TRBJ2-3; a weak D match, TRBD1 (5 bases). The CDR3 extends over 15 amino acids. CDR1 and CDR2 from the germline V gene are MNHNY and SVGAGI (reference sequence). Deletions cut 5 bases from V and 7 bases from J, with 19 bases between. The CDR3 reads CASSGAELGSYTQYF. CDR3 DNA sequence: TGTGCCAGCAGTGGGGCCGAGCTTGGTTCTTATACGCAGTATTTT.

This rearrangement joins TRBV28 to TRBJ2-7; TRBD1 matches 8 bases. The CDR3 consists of 14 residues. Germline lookup yields CDR1 MDHEN and CDR2 SYDVKM. Germline trimming cut 6 bases from V and 3 bases from J; bases unmatched to any gene: 7. The CDR3 sequence is CASRAGGSRYEQYF. The CDR3 coding sequence is TGTGCCAGCAGGGCAGGGGGCTCTCGCTACGAGCAGTACTTC.

The chain's CDR3 is CSVHPTFAQETQYF. CDR3 in DNA: TGCAGCGTACACCCAACGTTCGCTCAAGAGACCCAGTACTTC. The V gene is TRBV29-1, the J gene TRBJ2-5; D unclear. Germline assignment: CDR1 SQVTM and CDR2 ANQGSEA. The V and J ends lost 6 bases and 2 bases respectively, with 16 bases between them. The CDR3 loop spans 14 amino acids.

This clone was seen only a few times. V and J are TRBV28 and TRBJ1-4, with 8 bases that match TRBD1. This CDR3 comprises 18 residues. V lost 5 bases to trimming and J lost 0 bases; unmatched junction nucleotides: 11. Germline V gene data show CDR1 as MDHEN and CDR2 as SYDVKM. The CDR3 is CASSPNRDRGATNEKLFF. CDR3 in DNA: TGTGCCAGCAGTCCAAACCGAGACAGGGGCGCAACTAATGAAAAACTGTTTTTT.

This chain joins TRBV7-9 and TRBJ2-7; D call uncertain. Germline CDR1 reads SEHNR; CDR2 reads FQNEAQ (reference sequence). The CDR3 contains 13 residues. Deletions cut 3 bases from V and 3 bases from J, with 9 bases between. The CDR3 reads CASSFTAYYEQYF. The CDR3 region has the DNA TGTGCCAGCAGCTTTACTGCCTACTACGAGCAGTACTTC.

This clone occurred a few times. The J gene is TRBJ1-1, the V gene TRBV10-3, with D possibly matching TRBD1 (6 bases). The CDR3 sequence is 12 residues long. Trimming removed 11 bases at V and 7 bases at J, with 17 bases between. CDR1 is ENHRY and CDR2 is SYGVKD in the germline V gene. The CDR3 region has the DNA TGTGCCGCCCGGACAGATCAACTTGAAGCTTTCTTT. It translates to CAARTDQLEAFF.

This chain connects TRBV18 to TRBJ2-4; D is uncertain. The V gene's germline CDR1 is KGHSH and CDR2 LQKENI. CDR3 length: 11 amino acids. V was cut by 3 bases and J by 7 bases, with 4 bases left in between. The CDR3 DNA reads as TGTGCCAGCTCACCGAGTAACATTCAGTACTTC. It translates to CASSPSNIQYF.